Listed below are T cell receptor beta chains from one sample, sequenced in a study of cytomegalovirus exposure and HLA in healthy donors. The data were produced by immunoSEQ multiplex PCR, yet TCRdb's version contains in-frame clones alone and is incomplete. The data hold over 100,000 clones, with approximately 80% observed a single time. The material sequenced was PBMCs. The receptors come from a female donor in good health and CMV-seronegative. Both conserved end residues are part of each CDR3. D genes are given only for firm matches. Size is omitted from some rows. Given values are once, few, many or a class for expanded clones.

abundance: few
d_gene: .
v_gene: TRBV4-3
j_gene: TRBJ1-1
CDR3aa: CASSQAFSTEAFF
CDR3nt: TGCGCCAGCAGCCAAGCTTTTTCCACTGAAGCTTTCTTT

abundance: few
d_gene: .
v_gene: TRBV7-9
j_gene: TRBJ2-7
CDR3aa: CASSLGQIYEQYF
CDR3nt: TGTGCCAGCAGCTTAGGACAGATCTACGAGCAGTACTTC

abundance: few
d_gene: .
v_gene: TRBV6-4
j_gene: TRBJ1-1
CDR3aa: CASSDSFGGNTEAFF
CDR3nt: TGTGCCAGCAGTGACTCGTTCGGAGGCAACACTGAAGCTTTCTTT

abundance: .
d_gene: TRBD1
v_gene: TRBV30
j_gene: TRBJ2-7
CDR3aa: CAWSGPGTGRTYEQYF
CDR3nt: TGTGCCTGGAGTGGCCCCGGGACAGGGAGGACCTACGAGCAGTACTTC

abundance: .
d_gene: .
v_gene: TRBV6-5
j_gene: TRBJ2-3
CDR3aa: CASRPSVSDTQYF
CDR3nt: TGTGCCAGCAGGCCTAGCGTCTCAGATACGCAGTATTTT

abundance: few
d_gene: TRBD2
v_gene: TRBV5-6
j_gene: TRBJ2-5
CDR3aa: CASSLGGLSWYF
CDR3nt: TGTGCCAGCAGCTTGGGGGGACTATCTTGGTACTTC

abundance: once
d_gene: .
v_gene: TRBV11-2
j_gene: TRBJ1-4
CDR3aa: CASSLAGGGEKLFF
CDR3nt: TGTGCCAGCAGCTTAGCGGGCGGAGGTGAAAAACTGTTTTTT

abundance: once
d_gene: TRBD1
v_gene: TRBV2
j_gene: TRBJ1-2
CDR3aa: CASSEFGTAYGYTF
CDR3nt: TGTGCCAGCAGTGAATTCGGGACAGCCTATGGCTACACCTTC

abundance: .
d_gene: TRBD2
v_gene: TRBV11-2
j_gene: TRBJ2-1
CDR3aa: CASSSRVRGGQNEQFF
CDR3nt: TGTGCCAGCAGCTCCAGAGTCCGGGGGGGTCAGAATGAGCAGTTCTTC

abundance: .
d_gene: .
v_gene: TRBV25-1
j_gene: TRBJ1-1
CDR3aa: CASSVEGWSTEAFF
CDR3nt: TGTGCCAGCAGTGTTGAGGGTTGGTCCACTGAAGCTTTCTTT

abundance: .
d_gene: .
v_gene: TRBV7-7
j_gene: TRBJ2-1
CDR3aa: CASSSTGRNNEQFF
CDR3nt: TGTGCTAGCAGCTCCACCGGTCGAAACAATGAGCAGTTCTTC

abundance: .
d_gene: .
v_gene: TRBV11-2
j_gene: TRBJ1-2
CDR3aa: CASSLWHNDGYTF
CDR3nt: TGTGCCAGCAGCTTGTGGCACAACGATGGCTACACCTTC

abundance: .
d_gene: .
v_gene: TRBV7-8
j_gene: TRBJ2-7
CDR3aa: CASSSRWREYEQYF
CDR3nt: TGTGCCAGCAGCTCGAGGTGGAGGGAGTACGAGCAGTACTTC

abundance: .
d_gene: .
v_gene: TRBV20-1
j_gene: TRBJ2-7
CDR3aa: CSAQGIYEQYF
CDR3nt: TGCAGTGCCCAGGGGATTTACGAGCAGTACTTC

abundance: .
d_gene: .
v_gene: TRBV7-9
j_gene: TRBJ1-2
CDR3aa: CASSLVTTRGGYTF
CDR3nt: TGTGCCAGCAGCTTAGTGACGACTCGGGGTGGCTACACCTTC

abundance: .
d_gene: .
v_gene: TRBV6-6
j_gene: TRBJ2-3
CDR3aa: CASRRGRTDTQYF
CDR3nt: TGTGCCAGCAGAAGGGGCCGCACAGATACGCAGTATTTT

abundance: once
d_gene: TRBD1
v_gene: TRBV14
j_gene: TRBJ2-7
CDR3aa: CASSQVWDSPYEQYF
CDR3nt: TGTGCCAGCAGCCAAGTGTGGGACAGTCCCTACGAGCAGTACTTC

abundance: once
d_gene: .
v_gene: TRBV25-1
j_gene: TRBJ1-1
CDR3aa: CASSISRDTEAFF
CDR3nt: TGTGCCAGCAGCATAAGCAGGGACACTGAAGCTTTCTTT

abundance: .
d_gene: TRBD1
v_gene: TRBV4-2
j_gene: TRBJ2-2
CDR3aa: CASSPTTGIGPGELFF
CDR3nt: TGTGCCAGCAGCCCCACGACAGGGATTGGGCCCGGGGAGCTGTTTTTT

abundance: .
d_gene: TRBD2
v_gene: TRBV2
j_gene: TRBJ2-1
CDR3aa: CASNGGGPNEQFF
CDR3nt: TGTGCCAGCAACGGGGGGGGGCCAAATGAGCAGTTCTTC

abundance: .
d_gene: .
v_gene: TRBV5-4
j_gene: TRBJ2-7
CDR3aa: CASRRQVESGEQYF
CDR3nt: TGTGCCAGCCGTCGACAGGTGGAGTCTGGCGAGCAGTACTTC

abundance: .
d_gene: TRBD2
v_gene: TRBV15
j_gene: TRBJ2-1
CDR3aa: CATSRAGTSGVQFF
CDR3nt: TGTGCCACCAGCAGAGCCGGGACTAGCGGGGTGCAGTTCTTC

abundance: .
d_gene: .
v_gene: TRBV7-2
j_gene: TRBJ1-1
CDR3aa: CASSFAGLDTEAFF
CDR3nt: TGTGCCAGCAGCTTTGCGGGACTGGACACTGAAGCTTTCTTT

abundance: .
d_gene: TRBD1
v_gene: TRBV15
j_gene: TRBJ2-1
CDR3aa: CATSKPGTGVHNEQFF
CDR3nt: TGTGCCACCAGCAAACCCGGGACAGGGGTCCACAATGAGCAGTTCTTC

abundance: .
d_gene: TRBD1
v_gene: TRBV4-1
j_gene: TRBJ2-7
CDR3aa: CASSLGQGAAYEQYF
CDR3nt: TGCGCCAGCAGTTTAGGACAGGGGGCCGCCTACGAGCAGTACTTC

abundance: .
d_gene: .
v_gene: TRBV18
j_gene: TRBJ1-4
CDR3aa: CASSPSPDEKLFF
CDR3nt: TGTGCCAGCTCACCGAGTCCTGATGAAAAACTGTTTTTT

abundance: few
d_gene: .
v_gene: TRBV9
j_gene: TRBJ2-3
CDR3aa: CASSEGGLGRGWGFGTDTQYF
CDR3nt: TGTGCCAGCAGCGAGGGGGGGTTGGGCCGAGGGTGGGGTTTTGGCACAGATACGCAGTATTTT

abundance: .
d_gene: .
v_gene: TRBV6-6
j_gene: TRBJ1-1
CDR3aa: CASSYSPGSTEAFF
CDR3nt: TGTGCCAGCAGTTACTCCCCCGGGTCCACTGAAGCTTTCTTT

abundance: .
d_gene: TRBD1
v_gene: TRBV19
j_gene: TRBJ2-7
CDR3aa: CASSMVGQGRHEQYF
CDR3nt: TGTGCCAGTAGTATGGTGGGACAGGGGCGGCACGAGCAGTACTTC

abundance: once
d_gene: TRBD2
v_gene: TRBV13
j_gene: TRBJ2-2
CDR3aa: CASSLVSSGGNTGELFF
CDR3nt: TGTGCCAGCAGCTTAGTCTCCAGCGGGGGGAACACCGGGGAGCTGTTTTTT

abundance: .
d_gene: TRBD1
v_gene: TRBV7-2
j_gene: TRBJ1-2
CDR3aa: CASSLQGADYGYTF
CDR3nt: TGTGCCAGCAGCTTACAGGGGGCAGACTATGGCTACACCTTC

abundance: .
d_gene: .
v_gene: TRBV5-6
j_gene: TRBJ2-7
CDR3aa: CASSLGGPREQYF
CDR3nt: TGTGCCAGCAGCTTGGGGGGCCCTCGGGAGCAGTACTTC